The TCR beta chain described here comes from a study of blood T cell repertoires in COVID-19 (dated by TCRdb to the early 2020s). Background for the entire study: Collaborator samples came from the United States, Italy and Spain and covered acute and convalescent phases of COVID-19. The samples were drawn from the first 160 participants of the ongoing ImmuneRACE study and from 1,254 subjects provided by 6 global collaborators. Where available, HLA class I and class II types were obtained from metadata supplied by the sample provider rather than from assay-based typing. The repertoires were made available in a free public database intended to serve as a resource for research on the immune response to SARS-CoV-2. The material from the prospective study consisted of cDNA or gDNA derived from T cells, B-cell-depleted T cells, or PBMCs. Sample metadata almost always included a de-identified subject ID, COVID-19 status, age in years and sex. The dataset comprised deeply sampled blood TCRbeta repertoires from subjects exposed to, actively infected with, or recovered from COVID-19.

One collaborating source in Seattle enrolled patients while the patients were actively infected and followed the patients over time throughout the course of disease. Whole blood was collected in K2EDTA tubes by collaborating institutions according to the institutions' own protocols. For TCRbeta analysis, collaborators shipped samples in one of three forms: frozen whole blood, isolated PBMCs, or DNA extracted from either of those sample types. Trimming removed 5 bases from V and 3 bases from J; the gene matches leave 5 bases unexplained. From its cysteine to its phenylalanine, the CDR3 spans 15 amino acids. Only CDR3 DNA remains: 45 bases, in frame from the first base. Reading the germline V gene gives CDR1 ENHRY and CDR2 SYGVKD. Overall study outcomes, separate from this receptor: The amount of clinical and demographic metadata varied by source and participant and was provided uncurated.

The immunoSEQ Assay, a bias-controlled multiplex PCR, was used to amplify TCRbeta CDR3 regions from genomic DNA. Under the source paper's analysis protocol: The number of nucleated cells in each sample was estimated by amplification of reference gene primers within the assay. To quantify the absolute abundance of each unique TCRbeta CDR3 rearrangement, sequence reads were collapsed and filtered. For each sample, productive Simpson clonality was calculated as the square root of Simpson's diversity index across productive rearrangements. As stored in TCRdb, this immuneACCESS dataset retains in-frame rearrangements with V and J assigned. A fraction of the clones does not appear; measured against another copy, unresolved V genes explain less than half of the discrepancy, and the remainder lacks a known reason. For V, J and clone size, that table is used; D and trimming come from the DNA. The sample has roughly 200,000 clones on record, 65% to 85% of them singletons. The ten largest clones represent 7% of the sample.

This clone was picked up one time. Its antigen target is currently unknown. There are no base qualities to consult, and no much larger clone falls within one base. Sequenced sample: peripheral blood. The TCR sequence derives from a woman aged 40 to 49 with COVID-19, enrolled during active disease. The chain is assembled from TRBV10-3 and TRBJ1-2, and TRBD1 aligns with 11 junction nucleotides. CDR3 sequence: CAISRRTGGDYGYTF. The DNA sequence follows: TGTGCCATCAGTAGACGGACAGGGGGCGACTATGGCTACACCTTC.